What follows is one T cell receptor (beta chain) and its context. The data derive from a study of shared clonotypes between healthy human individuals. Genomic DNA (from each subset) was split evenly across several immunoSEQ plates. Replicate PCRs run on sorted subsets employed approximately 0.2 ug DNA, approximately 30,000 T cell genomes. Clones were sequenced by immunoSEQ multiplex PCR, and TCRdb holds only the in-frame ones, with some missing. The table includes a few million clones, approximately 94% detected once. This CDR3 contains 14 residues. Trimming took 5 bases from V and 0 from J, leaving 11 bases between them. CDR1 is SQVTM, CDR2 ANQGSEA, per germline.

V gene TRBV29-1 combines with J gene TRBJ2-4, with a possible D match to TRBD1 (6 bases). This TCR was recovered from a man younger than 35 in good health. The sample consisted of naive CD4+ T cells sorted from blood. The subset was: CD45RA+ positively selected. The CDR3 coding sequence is TGCAGCGTTAGAGGACAGCTAGCCAAAAACATTCAGTACTTC. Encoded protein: CSVRGQLAKNIQYF.